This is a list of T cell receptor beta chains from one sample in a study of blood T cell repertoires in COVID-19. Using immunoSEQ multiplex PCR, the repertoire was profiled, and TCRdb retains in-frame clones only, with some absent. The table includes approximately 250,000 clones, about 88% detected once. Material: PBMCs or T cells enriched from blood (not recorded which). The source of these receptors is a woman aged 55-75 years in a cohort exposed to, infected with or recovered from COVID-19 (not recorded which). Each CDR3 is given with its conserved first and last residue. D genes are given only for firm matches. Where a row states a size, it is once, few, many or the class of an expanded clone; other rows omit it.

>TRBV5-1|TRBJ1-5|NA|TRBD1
TGCGCCAGCAGTACAGGGGGCGCTGGTCAGCCCCAGCATTTT
CASSTGGAGQPQHF
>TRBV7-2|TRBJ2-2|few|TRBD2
TGTGCCAGCAGCTTGGGGAGGGCAACTTATACCGGGGAGCTGTTTTTT
CASSLGRATYTGELFF
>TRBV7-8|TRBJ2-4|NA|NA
TGTGCCAGCAGCCCTAAAGTGGCCAAAAACATTCAGTACTTC
CASSPKVAKNIQYF
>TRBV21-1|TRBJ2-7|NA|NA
TGTGCCAGCAGCAGACGCTCGGACAGGGACTACTACGAGCAGTACTTC
CASSRRSDRDYYEQYF
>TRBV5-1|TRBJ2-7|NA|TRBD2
TGCGCCAGCAGGCAGGGGGGCGGACTAGCGGAATACGAGCAGTACTTC
CASRQGGGLAEYEQYF
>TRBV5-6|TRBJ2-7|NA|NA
TGTGCCAGCAGCTCCGGCGGTGGCAGCTCCTACGAGCAGTACTTC
CASSSGGGSSYEQYF
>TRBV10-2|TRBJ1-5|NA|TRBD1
TGCGCCAGCAGGGACAGGGCCAATCAGCCCCAGCATTTT
CASRDRANQPQHF
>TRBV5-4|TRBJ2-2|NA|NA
TGTGCCAGCAGCTTTGGACAGGGAGGGACCGGGGAGCTGTTTTTT
CASSFGQGGTGELFF
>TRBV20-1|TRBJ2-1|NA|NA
TGCAGTGCTAGCGTTAATGAGCAGTTCTTC
CSASVNEQFF
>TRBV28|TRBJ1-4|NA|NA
TGTGCCAGCAGCAGAAGGGGGTTGGATGAAAAACTGTTTTTT
CASSRRGLDEKLFF
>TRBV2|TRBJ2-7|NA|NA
TGTGCCAGCAGCGCCAACAGCTACGAGCAGTACTTC
CASSANSYEQYF
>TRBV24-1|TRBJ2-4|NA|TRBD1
TGTGCCACCAGTGAGACAGGGGGCGCCAAAAACATTCAGTACTTC
CATSETGGAKNIQYF
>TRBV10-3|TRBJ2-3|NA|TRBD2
TGTGCCATCAGTGAGGGGACTAGCGGGAGAGCTCGAGGTACGCAGTATTTT
CAISEGTSGRARGTQYF